One and the same sample provided the 13 T cell receptor beta chains below, sequenced in a study of T-cell reconstitution after alpha-beta-depleted transplantation in children. Unique molecular identifiers featured in how the TCRbeta library was prepared. Using its own MiXCR run on the PCR reads, TCRdb lists one record per CDR3 protein. The data show over 550,000 distinct CDR3 sequences, more than 9% seen once. The input for sequencing was PBMCs from the stem cell graft donor, taken from the stem cell graft. These receptors originate from a human donor who donated a stem cell graft to a child with acute myeloid leukemia.

The V call is TRBV5-1, the J call TRBJ2-1; TRBD1 matches 7 bases. Germline CDR1 is SGHRS and CDR2 is YFSETQ. The CDR3 consists of 13 residues. V trimming: 3 bases; J trimming: 5 bases; junction bases outside the gene matches: 2. The CDR3 protein is CASSWTGDNEQFF. CDR3 sequence (DNA): TGCGCCAGCAGCTGGACAGGCGACAATGAGCAGTTCTTC. The whole variable domain, filled in from reference TRBV5-1 and TRBJ2-1, reads KAGVTQTPRYLIKTRGQQVTLSCSPISGHRSVSWYQQTPGQGLQFLFEYFSETQRNKGNFPGRFSGRQFSNSRSEMNVSTLELGDSALYLCASSWTGDNEQFFGPGTRLTVL.

This clonotype was observed at least ten times. The CDR3 coding sequence is TGTGCCAGCAGCCCGACAGGGAAGCAAAACATTCAGTACTTC. Its protein is CASSPTGKQNIQYF. This chain joins TRBV12-3 or TRBV12-4 and TRBJ2-4; TRBD1 matches 7 bases. Trimming removed 6 bases from V and 5 bases from J; junction bases left unmatched: 7. The CDR3 runs 14 residues.

There are a few counts of this clonotype. J is TRBJ2-3 and V is TRBV2, with 7 bases that match TRBD2. The germline CDR1 and CDR2 sequences are SNHLY and FYNNEI. V lost 1 base to trimming and J lost 8 bases; unmatched junction nucleotides: 6. This CDR3 region has 14 residues. CDR3 in DNA: TGTGCCAGCAGTGAAGGGCGGGAGAGCGGTACGCAGTATTTT. It translates to CASSEGRESGTQYF.

The rearrangement links TRBV7-3 to TRBJ2-7; 7 bases match TRBD1. The CDR3 consists of 15 residues. CDR1 SGHTA and CDR2 FQGTGA come from the germline V gene. J gave up 1 base and V 5 bases, and 8 bases lay outside the gene matches. CDR3 in amino acids: CASSTQTGISYEQYF. CDR3 DNA sequence: TGTGCCAGCAGCACCCAGACAGGGATTTCCTACGAGCAGTACTTC.

The chain combines TRBV20-1 with TRBJ2-7; unclear D gene. V lost 6 bases to trimming and J lost 3 bases, with 12 bases between them. Germline lookup yields CDR1 DFQATT and CDR2 SNEGSKA (reference sequence). The CDR3 totals 12 residues. DNA of the CDR3: TGCAGTGCCAACCACCTAGTCTACGAGCAGTACTTC. Protein product: CSANHLVYEQYF.

This clonotype was observed a handful of times. This chain joins TRBV5-6 and TRBJ2-7, with TRBD1 identical over 7 bases. Trimming took 3 bases from V and 3 from J; bases not matched to a gene: 6. This CDR3 region has 14 residues. The germline V gene has CDR1 SGHDT and CDR2 YYEEEE. The CDR3 nucleotides read TGTGCCAGCAGCTACGGGGACAGACTCTACGAGCAGTACTTC. Protein sequence: CASSYGDRLYEQYF.

Only a few counts were recorded for this clonotype. The V gene is TRBV6-2 or TRBV6-3, the J gene TRBJ2-7; TRBD1 might be the D (6 bases). The germline V gene has CDR1 MNHEY and CDR2 SVGEGT. V lost 4 bases to trimming and J lost 0 bases, with 10 bases between them. The CDR3 sequence is 14 residues long. The CDR3 sequence is CASSSHRASYEQYF. The CDR3 nucleotides are TGTGCCAGCAGTTCCCACAGGGCCTCCTACGAGCAGTACTTC.

The J gene is TRBJ1-3, the V gene TRBV11-2; no clear D. The CDR3 has 14 residues. Trimming left V 3 bases short and J 1 base short, with 7 bases between. Germline CDR1 is SGHAT and CDR2 is FQNNGV. The CDR3 bases are TGTGCCAGCAGCTTCCCAGCTTCTGGAAACACCATATATTTT. This encodes CASSFPASGNTIYF.

This clonotype was seen more than once but under ten times. This chain uses TRBV29-1 with TRBJ1-2; tentative D call: TRBD1 (6 bases). Trimming removed 3 bases at V and 4 bases at J, with 15 bases between. Germline CDR1 SQVTM, CDR2 ANQGSEA. The CDR3 has 14 amino acids. The CDR3 spells CSVDGLGGVYGYTF. CDR3 bases: TGCAGCGTTGACGGGCTAGGGGGAGTCTATGGCTACACCTTC.

This clonotype was detected a few times. The genes are TRBV28 and TRBJ2-6; no clear D. CDR3 length: 14 amino acids. In germline, CDR1 is MDHEN, CDR2 SYDVKM. Trimming pared 5 bases from V and 1 base from J, leaving 6 bases between. DNA for the CDR3: TGTGCCAGCAGTACGATATCTGGGGCCAACGTCCTGACTTTC. It is translated as CASSTISGANVLTF. The whole variable domain, filled in from reference TRBV28 and TRBJ2-6, reads DVKVTQSSRYLVKRTGEKVFLECVQDMDHENMFWYRQDPGLGLRLIYFSYDVKMKEKGDIPEGYSVSREKKERFSLILESASTNQTSMYLCASSTISGANVLTFGAGSRLTVL.

V and J are TRBV11-2 and TRBJ2-1; 9 nucleotides agree with TRBD2. J gave up 7 bases and V 7 bases, and 11 bases lay outside the gene matches. Germline V gene lookup returns CDR1 SGHAT and CDR2 FQNNGV. This CDR3 contains 15 residues. CDR3 protein: CASTRGRAMENEQFF. The CDR3 DNA reads TGTGCCAGCACCCGCGGGAGGGCCATGGAAAATGAGCAGTTCTTC.

In its sample, this clonotype was seen many times. The rearrangement links TRBV20-1 to TRBJ2-1, with D perhaps TRBD1 (5 bases). The CDR3 contains 14 residues. V shed 2 bases and J shed 7 bases, with 15 bases lying between them. CDR1 DFQATT and CDR2 SNEGSKA come from the germline V gene (reference sequence). CDR3 sequence: CSARRGQVGNEQFF. The DNA of the CDR3 is TGCAGTGCTAGAAGGGGCCAGGTGGGGAATGAGCAGTTCTTC.

This clonotype was found many times. The chain joins TRBV5-1 to TRBJ1-6; unclear D gene. The CDR3 loop spans 14 amino acids. In germline, CDR1 is SGHRS, CDR2 YFSETQ. Between the trimmed V and J ends, which lost 4 bases and 9 bases, there was a span of 14 bases. CDR3 sequence: CASSPVSGSSPLHF. The CDR3 nucleotides are TGCGCCAGCAGCCCCGTATCGGGCAGTTCACCCCTCCACTTT.